What follows is one T cell receptor beta chain and its context. Its antigen is not identified. The study defined stable Graves' hyperthyroidism as no ophthalmopathy progression within 18 months. Hyperthyroidism was newly diagnosed in patients aged 18 to 65 (duration under 2 months). TCR beta CDR3 region amplification was performed from RNA transcripts. The HTBI primer set was used in a first-round RT-PCR of the TCR CDR3. From the multiplex PCR reads, TCRdb called clonotypes with MiXCR, one entry per CDR3 protein. The sample carries hundreds of thousands of distinct CDR3 sequences, approximately 15% recorded once. The source of the sample is a study of T cells in Graves' hyperthyroidism and ophthalmopathy. Whole-study findings and limits: A model of 13 V-J features distinguished ophthalmopathy from stable hyperthyroidism. Most clonotypes expanded in thyroid above 0.001 were likewise present in blood.

This CDR3 is 15 amino acids long. Germline V gives CDR1 MNHNS, CDR2 SASEGT. J was trimmed by 2 bases and V by 5 bases; bases with no gene match: 8. The material sequenced was blood. The chain recombines TRBV6-1 with TRBJ1-1; 7 positions agree with TRBD1. The TCR sequence derives from a woman under 30 with Graves' hyperthyroidism. CDR3 amino acids: CASSTYRGRNTEAFF. The CDR3, as DNA: TGTGCCAGCAGTACCTACAGGGGACGCAACACTGAAGCTTTCTTT.